This TCR beta chain is from a study of shared clonotypes between healthy human individuals (dated by TCRdb to the early 2020s). About the full investigation: The cohort included a few men and two women between 18 and 49 years of age. For each donor, CD4 naive and CD4 memory were each given three plates, CD8 naive was given two plates, and CD8 memory was given one plate. To estimate repertoire size and how much clonotype sharing occurs between individuals, the study deeply sequenced the blood TCR repertoires of several healthy adults. Libraries were prepared and TCR repertoires were sequenced by different laboratories using diverse techniques, in order to increase sequencing depth and limit assay-specific biases. Between about 0.85 and 9.5 billion PBMCs per donor were obtained by leukapheresis.

Including the terminal cysteine and phenylalanine, the CDR3 comprises 15 residues. CDR3 DNA only is kept here, 45 bases in frame from base 1. V loses 0 bases of germline sequence and J loses 4 bases, and the interval between the two ends is 12 bases. The germline V gene sets CDR1 to MGHRA and CDR2 to YSYEKL. Summary of the overall study and its limitations: Only blood was sampled, and tissue TCR repertoires likely differ from those in blood. Based on pairwise subsampling, the degree of clonotype sharing among donors was expected to be affected by sequencing depth. Higher generation probabilities were observed for clonotypes shared by all four sorted-subset donors than for non-shared clonotypes. Estimated clonotype richness was generally larger for naive than for memory subsets. Rarefaction of sorted-subset datasets indicated incomplete sequencing despite the large sequencing depth. The genetic and exposure-history diversity represented was limited by the small number of donors. When four donors were compared, the shared fraction of clonotypes was 5% to 6.5% for naive CD4, 3% to 4% for naive CD8, 2.3% for memory CD4, and 0.35% to 0.4% for memory CD8.

TCR CDR3 regions were amplified from genomic DNA by multiplex PCR using the deep immunoSEQ assay. Genomic DNA extracted from each cell subset was distributed evenly over all wells of several immunoSEQ 96-well plates, and each plate served as one replicate. Each replicate PCR for sorted subsets received around 200 ng genomic DNA, equal to about 30,000 T cell genomes. The purified libraries were quantified using a Qubit 3.0 fluorometer, sized with a Bioanalyzer 2100, and then quantified again using the KAPA Library Quantification kit. Each immunoSEQ 96-well plate was sequenced on its own single-read 150-cycle Illumina NextSeq 550 flow cell. The authors processed their data as follows. Because the immunoSEQ output included only junctional sequences and no quality scores, the filtering could not be the same as the filtering used for full-length reads. To assign V/J genes and CDR3, sequences were annotated using PyIR, a Python wrapper for IgBLAST v1.9, with IMGT germline references. Reads were removed for weak V/J assignments (E-value above 1e-6), missing CDR3, stop codons, out-of-frame junctions, or ambiguous translated residues. V3J clonotypes were defined as sequences sharing an identical inferred V gene, J gene, and CDR3 amino acid sequence. Percentage overlap between repertoires was computed as shared unique clonotypes divided by the size of the smaller repertoire. RTK rarefaction, the Chao1 estimator, and Recon v2.1 estimates of unobserved clonotypes were used to assess repertoire richness. Generation probabilities were computed with OLGA for all TCRbeta clonotypes obtained by the gDNA method from several donors. TCRdb took over this immuneACCESS table, retaining in-frame rearrangements with V and J assigned. Such tables are incomplete; in checked studies, under half of the missing clones stem from an unresolved V gene, and the remainder is unexplained. The V and J calls and clone size are taken from that table; D and trimming were inferred from the DNA. Counted in this sample were about 2.1 million clones; around 93% of them appeared once. The ten biggest clones cover under 2% of the sample.

For the CD8 naive samples, CD45RO-negative cells were positively selected for CCR7, yielding a CD45RA+CCR7+ population from which TemRA cells were excluded. The donors were healthy, HIV-negative adults who had no recently reported acute infections or vaccinations. Every donor was a Caucasian adult residing in Nashville, Tennessee, USA. Blood was collected by leukapheresis, and PBMCs were isolated by Ficoll-Histopaque density gradient centrifugation and then cryopreserved in liquid nitrogen vapor phase. Purity and quantity of every magnetically sorted T cell population were checked by analytical flow cytometry. Each sorted fraction had its genomic DNA isolated and then quantified by UV absorbance on a Nanodrop 2000c. Remarks on this clone: It lacks a known antigen. Base qualities are missing; no much larger clone stands one base away.

The sequence was obtained from a man aged 18 to 35 in good health. Some clones in this sample may be carry-over from other donors' samples. The chain links TRBV4-1 with TRBJ2-5; there is no confident call for the D gene. The specimen was naive CD8+ T cells from PBMCs. Read against the paper, the sample's cell subset or site label means: CD45RA+CCR7+. DNA sequence: TGCGCCAGCAGCCAAGAGGTCGCAGCAGGAGAGACCCAGTACTTC. Its translation is CASSQEVAAGETQYF.